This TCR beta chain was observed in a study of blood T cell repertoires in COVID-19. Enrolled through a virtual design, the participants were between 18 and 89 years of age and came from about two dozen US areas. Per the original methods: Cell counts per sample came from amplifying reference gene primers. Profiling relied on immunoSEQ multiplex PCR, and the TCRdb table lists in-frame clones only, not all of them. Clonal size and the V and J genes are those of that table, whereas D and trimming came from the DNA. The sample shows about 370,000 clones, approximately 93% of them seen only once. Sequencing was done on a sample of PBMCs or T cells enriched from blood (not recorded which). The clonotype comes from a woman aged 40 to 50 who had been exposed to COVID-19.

The CDR3 loop is CASSLGGLDTDTQYF. The CDR3, as DNA: TGTGCCAGCAGCTTAGGGGGACTAGACACAGATACGCAGTATTTT. This chain joins TRBV11-1 and TRBJ2-3, with 8 bases fitting TRBD2. Trimming removed 1 base from V and 2 bases from J; junction bases left unmatched: 2. The CDR3 has 15 amino acids. CDR1 is SGHAT and CDR2 is FQDESV in the germline V gene (reference sequence).